Shown below are 9 T cell receptor beta chains from a single sample sequenced in a study of response to subunit inactivated influenza vaccine (dated by TCRdb to about 2018). The method was RT-PCR. Sequencing was carried out with an Illumina HiSeq 2500. TCRdb reworked the public reads: Q25 trimming with fastp, MiXCR clone assembly, productive beta chains retained. Rows merge per CDR3 protein into single entries with the most common DNA and genes. The sample yields about 540,000 distinct CDR3 sequences; under 25% were counted once. The ten largest clones add up to around 2.8% of the sample. These data were also filed under a second study, of T cells expressing NK-cell markers. Per that second paper: The TCR beta cDNA libraries were made using 5'RACE template switching, a step that added both a universal primer site and unique molecular identifiers.

The sequencing used CD4+ T cells sorted from PBMCs, collected about 13 days after vaccination. The receptors derive from a man aged 50-59 years who received an inactivated influenza vaccine. Donor details come from another sample of the same person, matched by shared clones.

The chain employs TRBV20-1 and TRBJ1-5; weak D call: TRBD1 (6 bases). This CDR3 is 17 amino acids long. V was cut by 0 bases and J by 4 bases, with 19 bases left in between. In germline, CDR1 is DFQATT, CDR2 SNEGSKA (reference sequence). The DNA of the CDR3 is TGCAGTGCTAGAGATCTAGACAGGAGCACTCTGAATCAGCCCCAGCATTTT. This translates into CSARDLDRSTLNQPQHF.

This clonotype was detected a few times. V is TRBV6-2 or TRBV6-3 and J is TRBJ2-7; D might be TRBD1 or TRBD2, each matching 5 bases. The CDR3 runs 13 residues. Deletions cut 7 bases from V and 4 bases from J, with 14 bases between. Germline values: CDR1 MNHEY, CDR2 SVGEGT. The DNA of the CDR3 is TGTGCCAGCAAACCCGGGACGGGGTACGAGCAGTACTTC. The encoded protein is CASKPGTGYEQYF.

There are a few counts of this clonotype. V gene TRBV5-1 combines with J gene TRBJ2-5, with a tentative D call TRBD2 (6 bases). The CDR3 spans 17 residues. With 3 bases removed from V and 7 bases from J, the gap between germline ends came to 25 bases. Germline lookup yields CDR1 SGHRS and CDR2 YFSETQ. CDR3 region: CASSSIGGRTSRRTQYF. The CDR3 DNA follows: TGCGCCAGCAGCTCAATAGGAGGGAGAACATCAAGGCGGACCCAGTACTTC.

This clonotype has ten or more counts. The genes are TRBV29-1 and TRBJ2-5, with D possibly being TRBD2 (6 bases). V was shortened by 4 bases and J by 3 bases, with 9 bases between the two germline ends. This CDR3 has 12 residues. CDR1 is SQVTM and CDR2 is ANQGSEA in the germline V gene. DNA of the CDR3: TGCAGCGTTGGTGCGGGAAAAGAGACCCAGTACTTC. Its translation: CSVGAGKETQYF.

V usage is TRBV7-9 and J usage is TRBJ2-5; weak D call: TRBD1 (6 bases). The CDR3 has 15 residues. V dropped 4 bases and J dropped 5 bases, with 17 bases sitting between them. The germline gives CDR1 SEHNR, CDR2 FQNEAQ (reference sequence). The CDR3 spells CASSSRQAPLETQYF. In DNA, the CDR3 is TGTGCCAGCAGCTCAAGACAGGCCCCCTTGGAGACCCAGTACTTC. The full variable domain, completed using reference TRBV7-9 and TRBJ2-5, is DTGVSQNPRHKITKRGQNVTFRCDPISEHNRLYWYRQTLGQGPEFLTYFQNEAQLEKSRLLSDRFSAERPKGSFSTLEIQRTEQGDSAMYLCASSSRQAPLETQYFGPGTRLLVL.

A note on this clonotype: A much larger clone lies one base from this, so it may be a read error. The rearrangement uses TRBV7-8 and TRBJ2-1; the D is unclear. Germline V gene data show CDR1 as SGHVS and CDR2 as FQNEAQ. The CDR3 contains 12 residues. With 7 bases removed from V and 9 bases from J, the gap between germline ends came to 13 bases. The CDR3, as DNA: TGTGCCAGCAACCAGGAAGGCCGTGAGCAGTTCTTC. This encodes CASNQEGREQFF. The entire variable domain, with the rest obtained from reference TRBV7-8 and TRBJ2-1, is as follows: GAGVSQSPRYKVAKRGQDVALRCDPISGHVSLFWYQQALGQGPEFLTYFQNEAQLDKSGLPSDRFFAERPEGSVSTLKIQRTQQEDSAVYLCASNQEGREQFFGPGTRLTVL.

V usage is TRBV24-1 and J usage is TRBJ2-1; 8 bases map to TRBD1. The germline gives CDR1 KGHDR, CDR2 SFDVKD. The ends lost 4 bases at V and 5 bases at J; junction bases unmatched: 9. This CDR3 comprises 16 residues. CDR3 residues: CATSDIGQGNDNEQFF. CDR3 nucleotides: TGTGCCACCAGTGACATCGGACAGGGAAACGACAATGAGCAGTTCTTC.

This clonotype came up many times. This sequence joins TRBV4-3 and TRBJ2-5; 14 bases align to TRBD2. Germline V gene lookup returns CDR1 LGHNA and CDR2 YSLEER. The CDR3 has 18 amino acids. The trim removed 3 bases at V and 5 bases at J, leaving 11 bases unmatched. The CDR3: CASSQALGTSGSWETQYF. Written as DNA, the CDR3 is TGCGCCAGCAGCCAGGCTCTTGGGACTAGCGGGAGCTGGGAGACCCAGTACTTC.

The DNA for the CDR3 is TGCGCCAGCAGCCCTATACAGGCTTCCGGGGAGCTGTTTTTT. Amino acid sequence: CASSPIQASGELFF. The chain uses TRBV5-1 and TRBJ2-2, with D tentatively TRBD1 (5 bases). The CDR3 runs 14 residues. Germline V lookup: CDR1 SGHRS, CDR2 YFSETQ. V gave up 4 bases and J gave up 6 bases, with 13 bases separating them.